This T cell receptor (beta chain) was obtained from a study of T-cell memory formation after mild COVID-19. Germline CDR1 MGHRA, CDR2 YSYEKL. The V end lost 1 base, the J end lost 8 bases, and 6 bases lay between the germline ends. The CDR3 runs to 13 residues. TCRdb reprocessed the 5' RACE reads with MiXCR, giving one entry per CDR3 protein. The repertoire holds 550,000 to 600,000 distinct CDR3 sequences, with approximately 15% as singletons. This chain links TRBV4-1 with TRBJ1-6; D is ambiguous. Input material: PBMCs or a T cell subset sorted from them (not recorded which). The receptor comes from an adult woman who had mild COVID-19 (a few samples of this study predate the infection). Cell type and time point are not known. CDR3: CASSQGKDSPLHF. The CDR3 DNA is TGCGCCAGCAGCCAAGGGAAGGATTCACCCCTCCACTTT.